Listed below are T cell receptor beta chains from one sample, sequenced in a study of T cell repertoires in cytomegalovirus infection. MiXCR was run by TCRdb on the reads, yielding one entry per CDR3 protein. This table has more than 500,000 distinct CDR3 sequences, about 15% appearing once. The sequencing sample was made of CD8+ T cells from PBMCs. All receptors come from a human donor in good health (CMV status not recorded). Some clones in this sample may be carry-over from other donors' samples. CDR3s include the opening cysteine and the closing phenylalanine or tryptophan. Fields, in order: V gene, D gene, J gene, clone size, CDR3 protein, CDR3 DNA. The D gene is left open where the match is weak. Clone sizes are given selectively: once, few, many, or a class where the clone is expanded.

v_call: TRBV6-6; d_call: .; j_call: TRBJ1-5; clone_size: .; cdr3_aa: CASISRREMASNQPQHF; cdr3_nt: TGTGCCAGCATTTCGAGAAGGGAAATGGCAAGCAATCAGCCCCAGCATTTT
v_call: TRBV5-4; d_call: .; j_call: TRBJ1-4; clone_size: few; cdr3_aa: CASSFRTDVNEKLFF; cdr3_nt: TGTGCCAGCAGCTTTAGGACAGACGTTAATGAAAAACTGTTTTTT
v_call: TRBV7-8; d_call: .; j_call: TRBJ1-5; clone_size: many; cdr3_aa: CASSLEADYQPQHF; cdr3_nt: TGTGCCAGCAGCTTAGAGGCAGACTATCAGCCCCAGCATTTT
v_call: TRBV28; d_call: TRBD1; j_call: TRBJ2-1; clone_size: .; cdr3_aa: CASSLGTVGDEQFF; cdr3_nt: TGTGCCAGCAGCTTGGGGACAGTAGGGGATGAGCAGTTCTTC
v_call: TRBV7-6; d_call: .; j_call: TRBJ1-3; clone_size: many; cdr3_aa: CASSFPDEASGNTIYF; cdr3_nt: TGTGCCAGCAGCTTCCCAGACGAAGCATCGGGAAACACCATATATTTT
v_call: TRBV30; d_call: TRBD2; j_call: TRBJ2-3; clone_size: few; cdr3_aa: CAWSEGGSADTQYF; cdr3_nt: TGTGCCTGGAGTGAAGGCGGGAGTGCAGATACGCAGTATTTT
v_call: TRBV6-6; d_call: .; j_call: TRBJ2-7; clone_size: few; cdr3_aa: CASSVAVGLGATYEQYF; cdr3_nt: TGTGCCAGCAGTGTTGCCGTGGGACTTGGGGCCACCTACGAGCAGTACTTC
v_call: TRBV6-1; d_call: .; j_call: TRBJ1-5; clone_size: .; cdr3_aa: CASSDTSYSNQPQHF; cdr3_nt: TGTGCCAGCAGTGACACCAGTTATAGCAATCAGCCCCAGCATTTT
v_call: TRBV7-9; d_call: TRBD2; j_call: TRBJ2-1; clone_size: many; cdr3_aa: CASSSITSATGNEQFF; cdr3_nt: TGTGCCAGCAGCTCTATTACTAGCGCCACGGGGAATGAGCAGTTCTTC
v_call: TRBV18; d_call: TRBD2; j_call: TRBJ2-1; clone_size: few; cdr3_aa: CASSPPTSAEQFF; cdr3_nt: TGTGCCAGCTCACCACCTACTAGCGCCGAGCAGTTCTTC
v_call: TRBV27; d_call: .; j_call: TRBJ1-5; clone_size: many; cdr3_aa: CASSRLGGEGIVRNQPQHF; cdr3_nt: TGTGCCAGCAGCAGATTGGGGGGTGAAGGGATTGTCCGCAATCAGCCCCAGCATTTT
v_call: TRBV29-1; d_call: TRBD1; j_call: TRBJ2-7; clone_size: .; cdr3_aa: CSVGDRAYEQYF; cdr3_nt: TGCAGCGTTGGGGACAGGGCCTACGAGCAGTACTTC
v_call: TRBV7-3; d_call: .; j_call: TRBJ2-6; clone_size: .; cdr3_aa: CASSSLETGLGANVLTF; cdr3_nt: TGTGCCAGCAGCTCCCTGGAAACAGGGCTTGGGGCCAACGTCCTGACTTTC
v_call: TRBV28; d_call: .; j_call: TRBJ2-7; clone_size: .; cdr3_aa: CASREGGYEQYF; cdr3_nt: TGTGCCAGCAGGGAAGGGGGGTACGAGCAGTACTTC
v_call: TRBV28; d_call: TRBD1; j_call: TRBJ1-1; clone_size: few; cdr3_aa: CASSPTGATTEAFF; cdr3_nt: TGTGCCAGCAGCCCTACAGGGGCTACCACTGAAGCTTTCTTT
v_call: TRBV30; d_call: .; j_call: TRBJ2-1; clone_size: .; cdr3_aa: CAWSETSEQFF; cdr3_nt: TGTGCCTGGAGTGAAACTAGCGAGCAGTTCTTC
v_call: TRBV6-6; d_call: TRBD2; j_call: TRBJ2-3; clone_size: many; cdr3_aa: CASSTTSGGLTTDTQYF; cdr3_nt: TGTGCCAGCAGTACGACTAGCGGGGGACTAACCACAGATACGCAGTATTTT
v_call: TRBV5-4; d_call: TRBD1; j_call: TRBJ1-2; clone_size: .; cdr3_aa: CASSDADPTGLSGGYTF; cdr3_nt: TGTGCCAGCAGCGACGCTGATCCGACAGGGCTCTCGGGGGGCTACACCTTC
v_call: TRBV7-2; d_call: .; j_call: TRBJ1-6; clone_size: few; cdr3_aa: CASSDRAGVNSPLHF; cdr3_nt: TGTGCCAGCAGCGACCGGGCAGGGGTTAATTCACCCCTCCACTTT
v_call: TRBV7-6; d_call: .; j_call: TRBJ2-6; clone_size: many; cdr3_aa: CASSLAKSGESSGANVLTF; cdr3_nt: TGTGCCAGCAGCTTAGCGAAGTCAGGGGAAAGTTCTGGGGCCAACGTCCTGACTTTC
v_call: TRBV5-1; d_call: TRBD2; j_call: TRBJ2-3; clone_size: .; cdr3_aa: CASSLDPSGGPDTQYF; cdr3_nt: TGCGCAAGCAGCTTGGACCCGTCGGGGGGGCCAGATACGCAGTATTTT
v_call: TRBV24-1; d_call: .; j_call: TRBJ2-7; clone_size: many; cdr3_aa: CAPQSSKNIYSYEQYF; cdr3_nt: TGTGCCCCCCAGAGCTCTAAAAACATATACTCCTACGAGCAGTACTTC
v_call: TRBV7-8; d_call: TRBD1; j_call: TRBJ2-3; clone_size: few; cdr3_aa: CASIRGTGGTDTQYF; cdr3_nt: TGTGCCAGCATTCGGGGGACAGGGGGGACAGATACGCAGTATTTT
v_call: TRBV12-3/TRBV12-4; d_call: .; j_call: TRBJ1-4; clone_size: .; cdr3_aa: CASSPSGYGNEKLFF; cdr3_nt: TGTGCCAGCAGTCCTTCAGGGTATGGGAATGAAAAACTGTTTTTT
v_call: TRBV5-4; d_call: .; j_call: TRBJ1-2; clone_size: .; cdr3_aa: CASSSGGSYCYTF; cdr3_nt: TGTGCCAGCAGCTCGGGCGGCAGCTATTGCTACACCTTT
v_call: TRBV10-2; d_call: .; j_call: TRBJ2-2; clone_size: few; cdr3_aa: CASFLTGELFF; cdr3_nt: TGCGCCAGCTTTCTTACCGGGGAGCTGTTTTTT
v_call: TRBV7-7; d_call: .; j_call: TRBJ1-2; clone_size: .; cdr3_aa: CASSLESGGYTF; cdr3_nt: TGTGCCAGCAGCTTAGAAAGCGGCGGCTACACCTTC
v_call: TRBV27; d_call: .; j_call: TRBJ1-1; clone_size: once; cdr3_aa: CPSSRWGGEGAMNTEAFF; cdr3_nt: TGTCCCAGCAGTCGCTGGGGGGGGGAAGGGGCCATGAACACTGAAGCTTTCTTT
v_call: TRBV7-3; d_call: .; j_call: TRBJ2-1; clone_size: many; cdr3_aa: CASSLTSGIYNEQFF; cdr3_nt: TGTGCCAGCAGCTTAACTTCAGGAATATACAATGAGCAGTTCTTC
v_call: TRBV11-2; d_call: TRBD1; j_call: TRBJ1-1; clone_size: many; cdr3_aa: CASSLWTGGNTEAFF; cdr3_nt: TGTGCCAGCAGCTTATGGACAGGGGGAAACACTGAAGCTTTCTTT
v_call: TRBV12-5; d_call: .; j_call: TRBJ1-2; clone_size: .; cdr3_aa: CASGSGSDGYTF; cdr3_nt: TGTGCTAGTGGTTCCGGGTCAGATGGCTACACCTTC
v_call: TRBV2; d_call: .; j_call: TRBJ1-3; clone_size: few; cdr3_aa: CASSENSLLGNTIYF; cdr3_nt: TGTGCCAGCAGTGAGAACAGCCTACTTGGAAACACCATATATTTT
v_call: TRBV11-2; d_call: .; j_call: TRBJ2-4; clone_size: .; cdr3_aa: CASSGAAKNIQYF; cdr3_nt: TGTGCCAGCAGCGGCGCAGCCAAAAACATTCAGTACTTC
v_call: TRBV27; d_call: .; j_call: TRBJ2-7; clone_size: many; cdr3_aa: CASRRTTYEQYF; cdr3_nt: TGTGCCAGCAGAAGGACTACCTACGAGCAGTACTTC
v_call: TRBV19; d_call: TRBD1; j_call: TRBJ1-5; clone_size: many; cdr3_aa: CASRPGGPQPQHF; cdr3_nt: TGTGCCAGTAGACCAGGGGGCCCTCAGCCCCAGCATTTT
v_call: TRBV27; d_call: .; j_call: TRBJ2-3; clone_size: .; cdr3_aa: CASSSSAGFSTDTQYF; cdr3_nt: TGTGCCAGCAGTTCGTCAGCGGGCTTTAGCACAGATACGCAGTATTTT
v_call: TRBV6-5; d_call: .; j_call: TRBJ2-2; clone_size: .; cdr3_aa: CASRVGAGELFF; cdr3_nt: TGTGCCAGCCGCGTAGGAGCCGGGGAGCTGTTTTTT
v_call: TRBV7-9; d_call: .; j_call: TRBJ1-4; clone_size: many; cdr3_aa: CASSSDPPGATNEKLFF; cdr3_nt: TGTGCCAGCAGTTCTGACCCTCCGGGAGCCACGAATGAAAAACTGTTTTTT
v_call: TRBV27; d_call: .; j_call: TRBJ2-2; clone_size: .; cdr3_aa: CASSLGGIGELFF; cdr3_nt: TGTGCCAGCAGTTTAGGGGGGATCGGGGAGCTGTTTTTT
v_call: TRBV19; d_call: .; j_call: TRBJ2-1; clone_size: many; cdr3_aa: CASRPGNHNEQFF; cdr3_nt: TGTGCCAGTAGACCAGGGAACCACAATGAGCAGTTCTTC
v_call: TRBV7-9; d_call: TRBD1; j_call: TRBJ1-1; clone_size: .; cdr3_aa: CASSPSRQGGTEAFF; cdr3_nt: TGTGCCAGCAGCCCCAGCCGACAGGGTGGCACTGAAGCTTTCTTT
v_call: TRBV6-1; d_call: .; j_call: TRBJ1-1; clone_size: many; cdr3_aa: CASSEPRSPNTEAFF; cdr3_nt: TGTGCCAGCAGTGAACCCAGGTCCCCGAACACTGAAGCTTTCTTT
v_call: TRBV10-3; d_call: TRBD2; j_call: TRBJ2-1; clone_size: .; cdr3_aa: CAISDETGGEFF; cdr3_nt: TGTGCCATCAGTGACGAGACGGGGGGGGAGTTCTTC
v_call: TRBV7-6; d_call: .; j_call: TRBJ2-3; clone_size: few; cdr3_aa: CASSFPANGTSTDTQYF; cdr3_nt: TGTGCCAGCAGCTTCCCGGCTAACGGAACTAGCACAGATACGCAGTATTTT
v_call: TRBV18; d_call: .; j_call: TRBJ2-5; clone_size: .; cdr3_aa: CASSPQEQETQYF; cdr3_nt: TGTGCCAGCTCGCCCCAAGAGCAAGAGACCCAGTACTTC
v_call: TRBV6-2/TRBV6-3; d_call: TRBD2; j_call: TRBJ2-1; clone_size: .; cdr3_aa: CASSYGTSVFF; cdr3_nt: TGTGCCAGCAGTTACGGGACTAGCGTTTTCTTC
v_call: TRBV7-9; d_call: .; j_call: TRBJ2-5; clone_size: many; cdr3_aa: CASSFSMELQETQYF; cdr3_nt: TGTGCCAGCAGCTTCAGCATGGAGCTTCAAGAGACCCAGTACTTC
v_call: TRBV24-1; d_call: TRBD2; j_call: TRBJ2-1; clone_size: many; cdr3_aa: CATSDFPTSGRAGWDEQFF; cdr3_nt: TGTGCCACCAGTGATTTTCCGACTAGCGGGAGGGCGGGATGGGATGAGCAGTTCTTC
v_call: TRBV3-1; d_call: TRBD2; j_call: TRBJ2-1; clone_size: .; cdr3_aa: CASSQKDGLAGIYNEQFF; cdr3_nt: TGTGCCAGCAGCCAGAAGGATGGACTAGCGGGGATCTACAATGAGCAGTTCTTC
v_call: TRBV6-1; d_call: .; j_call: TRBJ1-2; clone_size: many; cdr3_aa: CASRPRRGGYGYTF; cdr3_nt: TGTGCCAGCAGACCGAGACGGGGGGGCTATGGCTACACCTTC
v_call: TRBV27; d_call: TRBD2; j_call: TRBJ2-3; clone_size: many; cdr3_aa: CASSLGLTPDTQYF; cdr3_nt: TGTGCCAGCAGTTTGGGACTAACCCCAGATACGCAGTATTTT
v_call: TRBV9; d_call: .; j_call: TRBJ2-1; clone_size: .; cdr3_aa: CASSGRDTIF; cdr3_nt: TGTGCCAGCAGCGGCCGGGACACTATCTTT
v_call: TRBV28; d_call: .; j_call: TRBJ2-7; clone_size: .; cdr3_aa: CASSAQGPPALEQYF; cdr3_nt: TGTGCCAGCAGTGCCCAGGGGCCTCCCGCACTCGAGCAGTACTTC
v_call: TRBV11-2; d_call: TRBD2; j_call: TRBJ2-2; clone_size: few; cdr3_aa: CASSPSSGSSTGELFF; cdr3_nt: TGTGCCAGCAGCCCTTCTAGCGGGAGCAGTACCGGGGAGCTGTTTTTT
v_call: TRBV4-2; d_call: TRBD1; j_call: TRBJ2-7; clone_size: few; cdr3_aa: CASKVGQGLYEQYF; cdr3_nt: TGTGCCAGCAAGGTGGGACAGGGTCTCTACGAGCAGTACTTC